This TCR beta chain was observed in a study of T cell responses to AZD1222 COVID-19 vaccine. General study findings and limits: Females outnumbered males among donors, who were mostly white British; clonal diversity was possibly underestimated. Nearly half of spike-specific TCRs reportedly target unmutated variant regions. Repertoires were collected only later (after the peak T cell response had occurred). Only 5 or 6 people who got AZD1222 tested seropositive at baseline.

CDR3 size: 14 residues. CDR1 and CDR2 from the germline V gene are SGHRS and YFSETQ. V was pared by 4 bases and J by 4 bases, with 14 bases between. TCRdb keeps only in-frame clones here, not all; method: immunoSEQ multiplex PCR. The data hold 150,000 to 180,000 clones, with about 88% observed a single time. Remarks on this clone: Antigen: not known.

The sample was peripheral blood, taken on day 0 of AZD1222 vaccination. The clonotype was recovered from an adult in good health. The chain links TRBV5-1 to TRBJ1-2; D unresolved. The CDR3 reads CASSQSPEAYGYTF. The CDR3 region has the DNA TGCGCCAGCAGCCAGTCCCCCGAGGCCTATGGCTACACCTTC.